This T cell receptor beta chain emerged from a study of blood T cell repertoires in COVID-19. For the study at large: COVID-19 samples collected from the United States, Italy and Spain covered acute and convalescent phases. PBMCs, B-cell-depleted T cells, or T cells provided the cDNA or gDNA that made up the material.

Source study methods: Amplified reference gene primers provided the basis for estimating nucleated cell counts. The data were produced by immunoSEQ multiplex PCR, yet TCRdb's version contains in-frame clones alone and is incomplete. That table gives V, J and clone size, and the DNA gave D and trimming. The sample includes about 44,000 clones, 87% seen only once; the top ten take around 25%. Trimming shortened V by 0 bases and J by 2 bases, and 7 bases separated the two germline ends. CDR1 and CDR2 from the germline V gene are SGHNT and YYREEE (reference sequence). The length of the CDR3 is 14 residues.

The gene calls are TRBV5-4 and TRBJ2-3; tentative D call: TRBD2 (5 bases). The sample comprised peripheral blood. This TCR was recovered from a woman aged 80 or over in a cohort sampled during active or convalescent COVID-19. The CDR3 is CASSLGLHTDTQYF. CDR3 bases: TGTGCCAGCAGCTTGGGACTACACACAGATACGCAGTATTTT.